Shown below are 10 T cell receptor beta chains from a single sample sequenced in a study of siplizumab effects on memory and regulatory T cells. Sequencing used immunoSEQ multiplex PCR; TCRdb keeps in-frame clones, though not all of them. This sample has approximately 13,000 clones; 40% occur once, and the top ten carry 9.5% to 13%. Cells of the mixed lymphocyte reaction were cocultured at 37 degrees C for about six days. These receptors are not linked to any known antigen. The sample consisted of CFSE-low (dividing) CD8+ T cells sorted from an allogeneic mixed lymphocyte reaction. All receptors derive from a human donor in good health; the cells came from an allogeneic mixed lymphocyte reaction.

In its sample, this clone was seen a few times. This chain joins TRBV6-5 and TRBJ1-5, with D maybe TRBD1 (6 bases). This CDR3 comprises 14 residues. V was trimmed by 2 bases and J by 5 bases, leaving 10 bases between them. Germline CDR1 and CDR2: MNHEY and SVGAGI. For the CDR3, the DNA is TGTGCCAGCAGTTACCGGGACAAGGATCAGCCCCAGCATTTT. Protein: CASSYRDKDQPQHF.

CDR3 protein: CSVGGDRSTYNEQFF. The DNA for the CDR3 is TGCAGCGTTGGGGGGGACAGGAGTACCTACAATGAGCAGTTCTTC. The chain links TRBV29-1 to TRBJ2-1, with TRBD1 matching over 8 bases. The J segment lost 2 bases and the V segment lost 4 bases, leaving 7 bases of the junction unmatched. The germline CDR1 and CDR2 sequences are SQVTM and ANQGSEA. There are 15 residues in the CDR3.

This clone was counted only a few times. This chain uses TRBV7-2 with TRBJ1-2; no clear D gene. Trimming took 4 bases from V and 3 from J, leaving 6 bases between them. Looked up from germline, CDR1 is SGHTA and CDR2 is FQGNSA. The CDR3 loop spans 12 amino acids. CDR3 region: CASSSQDYGYTF. CDR3 nucleotides: TGTGCCAGCAGCTCGCAGGACTATGGCTACACCTTC.

Ten or more counts support this clone. The chain employs TRBV4-1 and TRBJ1-2; the match to TRBD1 covers 8 bases. Germline loops: CDR1 MGHRA, CDR2 YSYEKL. CDR3 length equals 16 residues. V lost 4 bases to trimming and J lost 4 bases; unmatched junction nucleotides: 11. CDR3 amino acids: CASSRLREDRVYGYTF. In DNA, the CDR3 is TGCGCCAGCAGCCGCCTACGTGAGGACAGGGTCTATGGCTACACCTTC.

This chain links TRBV7-2 with TRBJ2-7; possible D gene TRBD2, 6 bases. This CDR3 region has 14 residues. Per the germline V gene, CDR1 is SGHTA and CDR2 is FQGNSA. V was clipped by 5 bases and J by 2 bases, with 13 bases between them. CDR3 region: CASSRGLPPYEQYF. Written as DNA, the CDR3 is TGTGCCAGCAGCCGGGGACTCCCCCCCTACGAGCAGTACTTC.

The rearrangement joins TRBV2 to TRBJ2-5; D remains unclear. The CDR3 is made up of 13 amino acids. Trimming removed 5 bases from V and 5 bases from J, with 12 bases in between. Germline lookup yields CDR1 SNHLY and CDR2 FYNNEI. CDR3 sequence reads: CASSLAVWETQYF. The CDR3 DNA reads as TGTGCCAGCAGTCTGGCGGTCTGGGAGACCCAGTACTTC. Drawing the rest from reference TRBV2 and TRBJ2-5, the complete variable domain is EPEVTQTPSHQVTQMGQEVILRCVPISNHLYFYWYRQILGQKVEFLVSFYNNEISEKSEIFDDQFSVERPDGSNFTLKIRSTKLEDSAMYFCASSLAVWETQYFGPGTRLLVL.

This clone has a handful of counts. The J gene is TRBJ2-7, the V gene TRBV7-2, with a weak D call TRBD2 (5 bases). CDR1 and CDR2 from the germline V gene are SGHTA and FQGNSA. The CDR3 is 14 residues long. With 2 bases removed from V and 3 bases from J, the gap between germline ends came to 11 bases. CDR3 bases: TGTGCCAGCAGCTTATACGAGGGCCACTACGAGCAGTACTTC. This translates into CASSLYEGHYEQYF.

This chain connects TRBV28 to TRBJ1-1; D not resolved. CDR1 MDHEN and CDR2 SYDVKM come from the germline V gene. This CDR3 has 16 residues. Trimming took 7 bases from V and 4 from J, leaving 22 bases between them. CDR3 protein: CASTFPRAPQATEAFF. DNA of the CDR3: TGTGCCAGCACCTTCCCTCGGGCCCCCCAGGCCACTGAAGCTTTCTTT.

The chain employs TRBV5-5 and TRBJ1-1; TRBD1 aligns across 9 bases. The CDR3 is 14 residues long. The V gene end was trimmed by 5 bases and the J gene end by 3 bases; junction bases not matched to a gene: 5. Germline values: CDR1 SGHKS, CDR2 YYEKEE (reference sequence). The CDR3 DNA sequence: TGTGCCAGCAGTACCGGGACAGGGTACACTGAAGCTTTCTTT. Translated: CASSTGTGYTEAFF.

The genes are TRBV5-5 and TRBJ2-1; D gene unclear. This CDR3 spans 13 amino acids. CDR1 is SGHKS, CDR2 YYEKEE, per germline (reference sequence). V lost 4 bases and J 5 bases, leaving 10 bases between the germline ends. The chain's CDR3 is CASSPDIDNEQFF. The CDR3 DNA sequence: TGTGCCAGCAGCCCAGACATAGACAATGAGCAGTTCTTC.